The rows below give T cell receptor beta chains drawn from one sample of a study of blood T cell repertoires in COVID-19. Profiled with immunoSEQ multiplex PCR; TCRdb holds only in-frame clones, not every one. The sample consists of roughly 15,000 clones, roughly 84% of them appearing once. Sequencing was performed on peripheral blood. These receptors were obtained from a man between 50 and 59 years old with active COVID-19. The CDR3 runs from the conserved cysteine through the conserved F or W. A D gene is named only where the DNA matches it firmly. A row's size may be missing; if present it is once, few, many or a size class.

V gene	J gene	clone size	D gene	CDR3 protein	CDR3 DNA
TRBV5-8	TRBJ2-7	-	-	CASSLSGVGIPFEQYF	TGTGCCAGCAGCTTGTCGGGGGTGGGGATTCCTTTCGAGCAGTACTTC
TRBV18	TRBJ2-7	-	-	CASSPGFQSVYEQYF	TGTGCCAGCTCACCAGGTTTCCAGTCTGTCTACGAGCAGTACTTC
TRBV6-5	TRBJ1-1	once	-	CASSLAANTEAFF	TGTGCCAGCAGTTTGGCGGCCAACACTGAAGCTTTCTTT
TRBV4-1	TRBJ2-1	-	-	CASSQVPDYNEQFF	TGCGCCAGCAGCCAAGTTCCAGACTACAATGAGCAGTTCTTC
TRBV7-2	TRBJ1-6	once	TRBD1	CASILGQGHPLHF	TGTGCCAGCATCCTGGGACAGGGTCATCCCCTCCACTTT
TRBV27	TRBJ2-1	-	TRBD2	CASSSGTSINEQFF	TGTGCCAGCAGCTCCGGGACTAGCATCAATGAGCAGTTCTTC
TRBV14	TRBJ2-2	-	-	CASSQGGGGELFF	TGTGCCAGCAGCCAAGGTGGCGGGGGGGAGCTGTTTTTT
TRBV3-1/TRBV3-2	TRBJ2-1	-	TRBD1	CASSQRDSYNEQFF	TGTGCCAGCAGCCAACGGGACAGCTACAATGAGCAGTTCTTC
TRBV12-2	TRBJ2-5	-	-	CASRLDRTGRPSETQYF	TGTGCAAGTCGCTTAGACAGGACAGGTCGGCCATCAGAGACCCAGTACTTC
TRBV20-1	TRBJ2-1	-	TRBD1	CSASGSGQGPPASDNEQFF	TGCAGTGCTAGTGGGTCGGGACAGGGGCCACCTGCCAGCGACAATGAGCAGTTCTTC
TRBV2	TRBJ1-2	large	-	CASRQQGSNYGYTF	TGTGCCAGCAGGCAACAGGGTTCTAACTATGGCTACACCTTC
TRBV12-5	TRBJ2-1	once	-	CASGPGSLEFF	TGTGCTAGTGGTCCCGGTTCCCTGGAGTTCTTC
TRBV5-5	TRBJ2-7	-	-	CASSFSYEQYF	TGTGCCAGCAGCTTTAGTTACGAGCAGTACTTC
TRBV27	TRBJ1-5	few	-	CASSLEVPSQGNQPQHF	TGTGCCAGCAGTTTAGAGGTCCCCTCCCAGGGGAATCAGCCCCAGCATTTT
TRBV25-1	TRBJ1-2	few	-	CASSEPGDHGYTF	TGTGCCAGCAGTGAACCAGGGGACCATGGCTACACCTTC
TRBV10-2	TRBJ2-2	-	-	CASSARGRGGGTGELFF	TGCGCCAGCAGCGCCCGCGGCAGGGGAGGGGGAACCGGGGAGCTGTTTTTT
TRBV5-1	TRBJ2-7	-	-	CARTNRYEQYF	TGCGCCCGCACCAATAGATACGAGCAGTACTTC
TRBV29-1	TRBJ2-7	-	-	CSATSGGGGYEQYF	TGCAGCGCCACCTCGGGGGGAGGGGGCTACGAGCAGTACTTC
TRBV27	TRBJ2-3	-	TRBD2	CASSFSTSGIDTQYF	TGTGCCAGCAGTTTTTCGACTAGCGGCATAGATACGCAGTATTTT
TRBV28	TRBJ2-1	-	TRBD2	CASSLPREGMYNEQFF	TGTGCCAGCAGTTTACCACGGGAGGGGATGTACAATGAGCAGTTCTTC
TRBV9	TRBJ2-1	-	TRBD1	CASSSDRYYNEQFF	TGTGCCAGCAGCTCGGACAGGTACTACAATGAGCAGTTCTTC
TRBV2	TRBJ2-5	few	-	CASSGALETQYF	TGTGCCAGCAGTGGGGCTTTAGAGACCCAGTACTTC
TRBV6-6	TRBJ2-1	-	TRBD2	CASGTSNDEQFF	TGTGCCAGCGGGACTAGCAACGATGAGCAGTTCTTC
TRBV11-2	TRBJ2-1	-	-	CASSSLDKRYNEQFF	TGTGCCAGCAGCTCCCTCGACAAAAGATACAATGAGCAGTTCTTC
TRBV27	TRBJ1-3	-	-	CASSQTGSGNTIYF	TGTGCCAGCAGCCAGACAGGCTCTGGAAACACCATATATTTT
TRBV5-5	TRBJ2-1	-	TRBD2	CASSFTPTSGKLDEQFF	TGTGCCAGCAGCTTCACCCCGACTAGCGGGAAATTGGATGAGCAGTTCTTC
TRBV5-6	TRBJ1-6	-	-	CASSLTRNSPLHF	TGTGCCAGCAGCCTGACACGTAATTCACCCCTCCACTTT
TRBV4-1	TRBJ2-7	-	-	CASSQDPRAAYEQYF	TGCGCCAGCAGCCAAGACCCCAGGGCGGCCTACGAGCAGTACTTC
TRBV19	TRBJ2-7	-	TRBD2	CASSIPTGGGSSYEQYF	TGTGCCAGTAGTATCCCCACGGGGGGAGGCAGCTCCTACGAGCAGTACTTC
TRBV7-8	TRBJ2-1	-	TRBD1	CASSLGGGSFF	TGTGCCAGCAGCTTAGGAGGGGGCAGCTTCTTC
TRBV27	TRBJ2-1	-	TRBD2	CASSLREDYNEQFF	TGTGCCAGCAGTTTACGGGAGGACTACAATGAGCAGTTCTTC
TRBV27	TRBJ2-6	once	TRBD2	CASSLGSGIPTGANVLTF	TGTGCCAGCAGTTTAGGGAGCGGGATACCAACTGGGGCCAACGTCCTGACTTTC
TRBV28	TRBJ2-2	-	-	CASSASTGELFF	TGTGCCAGCAGTGCCAGCACCGGGGAGCTGTTTTTT